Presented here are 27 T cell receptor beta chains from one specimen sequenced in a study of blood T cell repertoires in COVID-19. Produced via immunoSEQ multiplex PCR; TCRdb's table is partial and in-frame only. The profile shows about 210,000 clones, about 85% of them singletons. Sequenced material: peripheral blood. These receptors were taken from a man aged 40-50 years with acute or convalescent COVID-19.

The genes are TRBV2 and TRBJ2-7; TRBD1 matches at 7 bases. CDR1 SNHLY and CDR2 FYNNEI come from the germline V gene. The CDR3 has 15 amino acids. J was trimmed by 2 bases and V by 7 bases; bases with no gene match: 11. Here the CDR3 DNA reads TGTGCCAGCACCGGGACAGATTCTCTCCCCTACGAGCAGTACTTC. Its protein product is CASTGTDSLPYEQYF.

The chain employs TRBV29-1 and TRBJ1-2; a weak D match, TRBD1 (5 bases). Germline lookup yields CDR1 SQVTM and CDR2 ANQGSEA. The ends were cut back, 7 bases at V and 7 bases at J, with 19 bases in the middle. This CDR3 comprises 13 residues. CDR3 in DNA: TGCAGCGCCCAGGTGTGGCAGGGTGGTGGCTACACCTTC. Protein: CSAQVWQGGGYTF. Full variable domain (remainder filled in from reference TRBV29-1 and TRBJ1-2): SAVISQKPSRDICQRGTSLTIQCQVDSQVTMMFWYRQQPGQSLTLIATANQGSEATYESGFVIDKFPISRPNLTFSTLTVSNMSPEDSSIYLCSAQVWQGGGYTFGSGTRLTVV.

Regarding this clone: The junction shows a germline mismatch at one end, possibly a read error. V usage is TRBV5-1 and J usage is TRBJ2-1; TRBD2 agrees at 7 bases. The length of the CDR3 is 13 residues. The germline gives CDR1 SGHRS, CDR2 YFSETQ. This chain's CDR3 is CASSIGLEAPPIF. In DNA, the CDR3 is TGCGCCAGCAGCATAGGACTAGAAGCCCCTCCGATCTTC. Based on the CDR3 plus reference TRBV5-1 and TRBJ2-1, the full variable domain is KAGVTQTPRYLIKTRGQQVTLSCSPISGHRSVSWYQQTPGQGLQFLFEYFSETQRNKGNFPGRFSGRQFSNSRSEMNVSTLELGDSALYLCASSIGLEAPPIFGPGTRLTVL.

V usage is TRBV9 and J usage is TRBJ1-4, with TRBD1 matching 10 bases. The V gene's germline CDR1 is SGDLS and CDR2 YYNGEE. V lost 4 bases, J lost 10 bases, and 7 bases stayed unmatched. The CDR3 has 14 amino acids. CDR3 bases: TGTGCCAGCAGCATCGGGACAGGGGTTGGAAAACTGTTTTTT. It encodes CASSIGTGVGKLFF.

CDR3: CASSPSGADTQYF. As DNA, the CDR3 is TGCGCCAGCAGCCCTAGCGGGGCAGATACGCAGTATTTT. This sequence joins TRBV5-1 and TRBJ2-3; 9 bases map to TRBD2. CDR3 length: 13 residues. V shed 4 bases and J 4 bases; nucleotides not matched to a gene: 1. Germline CDR1 SGHRS, CDR2 YFSETQ.

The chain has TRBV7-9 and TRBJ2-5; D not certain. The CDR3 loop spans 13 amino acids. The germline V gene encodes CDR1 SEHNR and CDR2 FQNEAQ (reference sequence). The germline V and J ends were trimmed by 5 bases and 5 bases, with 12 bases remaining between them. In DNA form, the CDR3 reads TGTGCCAGCAGCCTAGTCCTAGGCGAGACCCAGTACTTC. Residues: CASSLVLGETQYF.

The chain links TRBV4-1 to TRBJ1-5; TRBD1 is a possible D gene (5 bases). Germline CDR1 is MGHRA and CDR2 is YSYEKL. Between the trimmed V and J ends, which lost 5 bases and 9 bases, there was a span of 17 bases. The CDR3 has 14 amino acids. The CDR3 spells CASSRYTGERPQHF. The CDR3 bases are TGCGCCAGCAGCAGATACACAGGAGAGCGGCCCCAGCATTTT.

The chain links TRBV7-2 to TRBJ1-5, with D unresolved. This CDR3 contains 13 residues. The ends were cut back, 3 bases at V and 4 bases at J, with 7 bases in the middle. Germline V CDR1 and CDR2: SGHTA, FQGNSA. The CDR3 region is CASSFRTNQPQHF. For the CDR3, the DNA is TGTGCCAGCAGCTTTCGGACTAATCAGCCCCAGCATTTT.

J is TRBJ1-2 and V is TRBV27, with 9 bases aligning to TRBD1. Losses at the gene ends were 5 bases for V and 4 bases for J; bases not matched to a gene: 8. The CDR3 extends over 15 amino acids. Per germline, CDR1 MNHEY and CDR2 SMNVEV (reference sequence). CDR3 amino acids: CASSRRQGESYGYTF. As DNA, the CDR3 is TGTGCCAGCAGTCGCCGACAGGGGGAAAGCTATGGCTACACCTTC.

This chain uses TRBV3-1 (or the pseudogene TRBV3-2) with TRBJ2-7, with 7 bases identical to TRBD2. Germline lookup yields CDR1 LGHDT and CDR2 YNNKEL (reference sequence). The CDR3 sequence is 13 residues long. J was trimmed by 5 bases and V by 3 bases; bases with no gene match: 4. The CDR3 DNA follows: TGTGCCAGCAGCCACGCTAGCGGCCACGAGCAGTACTTC. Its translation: CASSHASGHEQYF.

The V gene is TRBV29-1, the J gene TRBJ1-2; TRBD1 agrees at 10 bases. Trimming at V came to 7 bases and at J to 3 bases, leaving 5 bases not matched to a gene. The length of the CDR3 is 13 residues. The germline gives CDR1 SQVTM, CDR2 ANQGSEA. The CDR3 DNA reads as TGCAGCGCCCGGACAGGGGGGGACTATGGCTACACCTTC. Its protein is CSARTGGDYGYTF.

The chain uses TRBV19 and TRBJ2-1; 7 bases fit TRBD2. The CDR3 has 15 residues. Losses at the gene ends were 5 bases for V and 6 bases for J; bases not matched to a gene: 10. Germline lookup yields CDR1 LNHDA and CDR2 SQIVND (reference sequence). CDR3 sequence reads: CASSRLGREGNEQFF. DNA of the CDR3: TGTGCCAGTAGTCGCCTGGGTAGGGAGGGCAATGAGCAGTTCTTC.

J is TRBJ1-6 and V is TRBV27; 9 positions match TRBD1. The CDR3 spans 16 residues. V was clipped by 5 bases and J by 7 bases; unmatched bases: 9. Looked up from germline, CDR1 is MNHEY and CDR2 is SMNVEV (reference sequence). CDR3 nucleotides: TGTGCCAGCAGTACCCTAGTTGGGACAGGGAATTCACCCCTCCACTTT. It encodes CASSTLVGTGNSPLHF.

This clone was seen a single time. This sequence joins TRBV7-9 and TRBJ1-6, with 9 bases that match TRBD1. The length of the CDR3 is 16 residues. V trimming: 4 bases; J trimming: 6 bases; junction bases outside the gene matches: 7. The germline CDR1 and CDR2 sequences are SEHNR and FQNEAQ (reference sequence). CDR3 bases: TGTGCCAGCAGCTCACAGGGGGCGGTTGGTAATTCACCCCTCCACTTT. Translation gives CASSSQGAVGNSPLHF.

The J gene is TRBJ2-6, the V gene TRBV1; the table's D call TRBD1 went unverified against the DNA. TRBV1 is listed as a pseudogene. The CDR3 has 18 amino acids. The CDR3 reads CTSSHAQGGGSGANVLTF. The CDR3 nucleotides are TGCACCAGCAGCCATGCACAGGGTGGAGGCTCTGGGGCCAACGTCCTGACTTTC.

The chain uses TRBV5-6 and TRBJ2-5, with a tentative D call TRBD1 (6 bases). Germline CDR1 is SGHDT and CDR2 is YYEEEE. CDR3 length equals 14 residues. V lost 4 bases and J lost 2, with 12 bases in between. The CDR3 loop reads CASSPDRQQETQYF. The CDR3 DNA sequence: TGTGCCAGCAGCCCGGACAGACAGCAAGAGACCCAGTACTTC.

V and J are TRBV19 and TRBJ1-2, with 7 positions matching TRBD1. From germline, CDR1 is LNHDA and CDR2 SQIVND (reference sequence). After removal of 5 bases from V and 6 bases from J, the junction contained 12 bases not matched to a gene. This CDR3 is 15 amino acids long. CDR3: CASSPPGDRAHGYTF. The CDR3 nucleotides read TGTGCCAGTAGTCCTCCAGGGGACAGAGCGCATGGCTACACCTTC.

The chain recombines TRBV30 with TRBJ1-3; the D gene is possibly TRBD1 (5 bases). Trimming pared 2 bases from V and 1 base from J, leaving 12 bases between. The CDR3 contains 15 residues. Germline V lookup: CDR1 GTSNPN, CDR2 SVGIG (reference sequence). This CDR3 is CAWSSIGGSGNTIYF. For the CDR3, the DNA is TGTGCCTGGAGTTCCATCGGGGGTTCTGGAAACACCATATATTTT.

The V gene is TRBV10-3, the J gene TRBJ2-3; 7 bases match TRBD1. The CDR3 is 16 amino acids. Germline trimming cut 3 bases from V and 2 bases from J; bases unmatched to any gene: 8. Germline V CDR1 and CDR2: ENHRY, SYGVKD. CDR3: CAISDRDRTITDTQYF. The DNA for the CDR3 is TGTGCCATCAGTGACAGGGACAGAACCATCACAGATACGCAGTATTTT.

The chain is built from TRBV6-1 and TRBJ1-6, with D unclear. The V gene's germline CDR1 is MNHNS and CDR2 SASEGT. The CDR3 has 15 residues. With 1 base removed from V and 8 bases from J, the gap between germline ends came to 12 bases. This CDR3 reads CASSEVVTLDSPLHF. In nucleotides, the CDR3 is TGTGCCAGCAGTGAAGTAGTGACATTGGATTCACCCCTCCACTTT.

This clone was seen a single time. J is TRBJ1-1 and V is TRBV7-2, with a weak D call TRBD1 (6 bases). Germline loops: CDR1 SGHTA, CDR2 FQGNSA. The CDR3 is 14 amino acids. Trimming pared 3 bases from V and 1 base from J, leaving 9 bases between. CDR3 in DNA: TGTGCCAGCAGCTTGGGGACATGGAACACTGAAGCTTTCTTT. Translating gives CASSLGTWNTEAFF.

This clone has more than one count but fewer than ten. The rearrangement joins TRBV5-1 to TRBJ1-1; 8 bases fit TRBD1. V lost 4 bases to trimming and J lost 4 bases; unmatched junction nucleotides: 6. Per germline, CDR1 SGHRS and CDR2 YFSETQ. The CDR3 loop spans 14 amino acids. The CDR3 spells CASSVRQGLTEAFF. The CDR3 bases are TGCGCCAGCAGCGTCCGACAGGGGCTCACTGAAGCTTTCTTT.

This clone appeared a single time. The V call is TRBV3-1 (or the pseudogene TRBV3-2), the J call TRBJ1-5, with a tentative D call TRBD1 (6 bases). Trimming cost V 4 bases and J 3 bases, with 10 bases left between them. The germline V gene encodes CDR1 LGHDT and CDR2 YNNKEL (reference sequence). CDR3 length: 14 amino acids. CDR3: CASSPDRLNQPQHF. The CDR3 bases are TGTGCCAGCAGCCCCGACAGGCTCAATCAGCCCCAGCATTTT.

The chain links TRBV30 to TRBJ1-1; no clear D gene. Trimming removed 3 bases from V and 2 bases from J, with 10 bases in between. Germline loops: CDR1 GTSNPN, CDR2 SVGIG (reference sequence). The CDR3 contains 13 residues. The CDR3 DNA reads TGTGCCTGGAGACGGGAAGCAAACACTGAAGCTTTCTTT. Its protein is CAWRREANTEAFF.

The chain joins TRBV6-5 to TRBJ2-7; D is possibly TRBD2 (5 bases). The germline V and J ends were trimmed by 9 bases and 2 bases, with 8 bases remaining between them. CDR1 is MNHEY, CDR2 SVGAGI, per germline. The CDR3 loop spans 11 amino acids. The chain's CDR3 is CASWGAYEQYF. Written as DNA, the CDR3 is TGTGCCAGTTGGGGAGCCTACGAGCAGTACTTC.

The CDR3 nucleotides are TGTGCCTGGAGTCCCACTTTCAACTATGGCTACACCTTC. This encodes CAWSPTFNYGYTF. The chain has TRBV30 and TRBJ1-2; no reliable D call. This CDR3 has 13 amino acids. CDR1 and CDR2 (germline): GTSNPN, SVGIG (reference sequence). Between the trimmed V and J ends, which lost 2 bases and 2 bases, there was a span of 9 bases.

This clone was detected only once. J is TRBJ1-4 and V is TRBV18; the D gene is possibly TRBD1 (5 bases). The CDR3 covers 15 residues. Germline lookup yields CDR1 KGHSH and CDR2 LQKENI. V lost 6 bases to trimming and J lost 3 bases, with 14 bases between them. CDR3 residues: CASSRGGGANEKLFF. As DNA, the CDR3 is TGTGCCAGCTCCAGAGGCGGGGGAGCTAATGAAAAACTGTTTTTT.